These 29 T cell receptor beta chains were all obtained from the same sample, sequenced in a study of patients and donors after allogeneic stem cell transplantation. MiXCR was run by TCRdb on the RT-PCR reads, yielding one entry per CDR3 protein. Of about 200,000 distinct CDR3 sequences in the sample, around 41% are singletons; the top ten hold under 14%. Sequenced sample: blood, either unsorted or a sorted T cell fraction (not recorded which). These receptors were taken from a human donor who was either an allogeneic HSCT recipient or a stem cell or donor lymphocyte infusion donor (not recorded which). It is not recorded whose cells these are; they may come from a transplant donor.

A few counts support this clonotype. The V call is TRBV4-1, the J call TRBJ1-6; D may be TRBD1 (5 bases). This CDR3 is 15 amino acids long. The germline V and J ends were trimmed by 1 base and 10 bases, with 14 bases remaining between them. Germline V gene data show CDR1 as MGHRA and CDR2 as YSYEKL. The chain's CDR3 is CASSQVGPLGSPLHF. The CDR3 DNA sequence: TGCGCCAGCAGCCAAGTGGGGCCGTTGGGATCACCCCTCCACTTT.

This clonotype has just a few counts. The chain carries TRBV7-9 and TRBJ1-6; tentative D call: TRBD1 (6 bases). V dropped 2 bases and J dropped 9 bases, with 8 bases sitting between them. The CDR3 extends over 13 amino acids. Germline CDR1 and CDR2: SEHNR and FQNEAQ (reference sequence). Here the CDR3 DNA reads TGTGCCAGCAGCTTACAGGGGACTTCACCCCTCCACTTT. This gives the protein CASSLQGTSPLHF.

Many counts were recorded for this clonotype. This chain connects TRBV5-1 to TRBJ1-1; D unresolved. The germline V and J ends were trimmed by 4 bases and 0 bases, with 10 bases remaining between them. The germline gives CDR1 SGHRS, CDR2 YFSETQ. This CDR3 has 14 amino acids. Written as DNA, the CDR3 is TGCGCCAGCAGCATAGGGAGCATGAACACTGAAGCTTTCTTT. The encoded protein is CASSIGSMNTEAFF.

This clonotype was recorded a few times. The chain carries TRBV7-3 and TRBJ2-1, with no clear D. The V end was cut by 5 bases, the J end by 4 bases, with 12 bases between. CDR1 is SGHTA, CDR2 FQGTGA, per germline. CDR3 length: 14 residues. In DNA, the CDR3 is TGTGCCAGCAGCCTCAGGTATCCTTACAATGAGCAGTTCTTC. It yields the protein CASSLRYPYNEQFF.

CDR3: CASSRGQAKAFF. Here the CDR3 DNA reads TGTGCCAGCAGCCGCGGACAGGCGAAAGCTTTCTTT. The chain links TRBV27 to TRBJ1-1, with 7 bases matching TRBD1. The CDR3 runs to 12 residues. The ends lost 6 bases at V and 9 bases at J; junction bases unmatched: 7. Germline CDR1 and CDR2: MNHEY and SMNVEV (reference sequence).

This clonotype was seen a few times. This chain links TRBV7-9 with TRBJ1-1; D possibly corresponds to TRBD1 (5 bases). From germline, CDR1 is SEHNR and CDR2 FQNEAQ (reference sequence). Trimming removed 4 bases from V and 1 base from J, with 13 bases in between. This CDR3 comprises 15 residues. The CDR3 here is CASSSHGHGNTEAFF. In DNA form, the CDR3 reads TGTGCCAGCAGCTCCCACGGACACGGGAACACTGAAGCTTTCTTT.

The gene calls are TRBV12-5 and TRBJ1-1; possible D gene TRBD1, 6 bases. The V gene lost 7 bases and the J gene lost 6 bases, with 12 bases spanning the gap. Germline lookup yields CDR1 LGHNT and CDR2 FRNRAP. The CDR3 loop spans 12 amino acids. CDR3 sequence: CASAAQGAEAFF. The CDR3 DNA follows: TGTGCTAGTGCCGCACAGGGAGCTGAAGCTTTCTTT.

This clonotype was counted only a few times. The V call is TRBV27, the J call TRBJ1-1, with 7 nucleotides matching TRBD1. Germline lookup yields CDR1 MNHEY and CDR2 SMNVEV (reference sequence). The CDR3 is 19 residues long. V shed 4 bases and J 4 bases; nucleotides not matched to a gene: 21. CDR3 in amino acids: CASSSLLGQERFRVTEAFF. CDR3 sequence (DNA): TGTGCCAGCAGTTCGTTATTAGGACAGGAGCGGTTTAGGGTCACTGAAGCTTTCTTT.

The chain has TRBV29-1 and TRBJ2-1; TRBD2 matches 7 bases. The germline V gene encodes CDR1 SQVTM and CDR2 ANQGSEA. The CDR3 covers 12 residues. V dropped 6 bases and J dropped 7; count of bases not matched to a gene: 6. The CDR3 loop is CSVRLAVNEQFF. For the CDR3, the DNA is TGCAGCGTCAGACTAGCCGTGAATGAGCAGTTCTTC.

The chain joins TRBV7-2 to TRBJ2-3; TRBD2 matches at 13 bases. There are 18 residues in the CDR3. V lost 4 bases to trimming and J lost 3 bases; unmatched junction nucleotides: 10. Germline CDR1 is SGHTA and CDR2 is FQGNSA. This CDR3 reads CASSSWLTSGGRTDTQYF. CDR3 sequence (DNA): TGTGCCAGCAGCTCCTGGTTGACTAGCGGGGGGCGGACAGATACGCAGTATTTT.

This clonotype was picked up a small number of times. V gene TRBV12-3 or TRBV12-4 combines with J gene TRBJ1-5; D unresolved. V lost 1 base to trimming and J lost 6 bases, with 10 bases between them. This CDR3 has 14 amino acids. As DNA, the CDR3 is TGTGCCAGCAGTTTAGTCAGATTTGGTCAGCCCCAGCATTTT. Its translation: CASSLVRFGQPQHF.

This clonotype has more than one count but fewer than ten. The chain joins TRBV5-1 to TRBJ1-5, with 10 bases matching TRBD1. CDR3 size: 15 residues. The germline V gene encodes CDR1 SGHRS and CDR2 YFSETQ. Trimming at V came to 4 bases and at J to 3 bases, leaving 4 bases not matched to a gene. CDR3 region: CASSRDRGNNQPQHF. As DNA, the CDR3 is TGCGCCAGCAGCCGGGACAGGGGAAACAATCAGCCCCAGCATTTT.

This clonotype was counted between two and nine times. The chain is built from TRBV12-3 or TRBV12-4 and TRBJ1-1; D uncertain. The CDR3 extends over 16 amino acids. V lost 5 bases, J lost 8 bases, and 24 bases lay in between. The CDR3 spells CASSPGGPWRSREAFF. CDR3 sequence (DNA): TGTGCCAGCAGTCCCGGTGGACCGTGGAGGAGTAGGGAAGCTTTCTTT.

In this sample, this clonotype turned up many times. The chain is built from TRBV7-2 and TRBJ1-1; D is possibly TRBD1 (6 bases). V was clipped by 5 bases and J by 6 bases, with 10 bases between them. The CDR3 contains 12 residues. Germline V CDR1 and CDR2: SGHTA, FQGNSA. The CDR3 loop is CASSVRGAEAFF. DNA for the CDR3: TGTGCCAGCAGCGTCAGGGGTGCTGAAGCTTTCTTT. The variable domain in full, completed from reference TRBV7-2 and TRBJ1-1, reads GAGVSQSPSNKVTEKGKDVELRCDPISGHTALYWYRQSLGQGLEFLIYFQGNSAPDKSGLPSDRFSAERTGGSVSTLTIQRTQQEDSAVYLCASSVRGAEAFFGQGTRLTVV.

The CDR3 spells CSAAGVGYGYTF. The DNA for the CDR3 is TGCAGTGCCGCGGGGGTCGGCTATGGCTACACCTTC. The rearrangement uses TRBV20-1 and TRBJ1-2; possible D gene TRBD1, 5 bases. The V and J ends lost 6 bases and 4 bases respectively, with 12 bases between them. Per germline, CDR1 DFQATT and CDR2 SNEGSKA (reference sequence). CDR3 size: 12 residues.

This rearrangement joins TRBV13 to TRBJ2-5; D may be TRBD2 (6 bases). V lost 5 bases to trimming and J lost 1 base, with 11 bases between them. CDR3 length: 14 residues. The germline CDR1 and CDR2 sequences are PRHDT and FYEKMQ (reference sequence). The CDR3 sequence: CASSQLGGQETQYF. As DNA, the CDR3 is TGTGCCAGCAGCCAACTGGGGGGCCAAGAGACCCAGTACTTC.

The CDR3 region is CASSFGQAYEQYF. CDR3 bases: TGTGCCAGCAGCTTCGGACAGGCCTACGAGCAGTACTTC. V gene TRBV5-4 combines with J gene TRBJ2-7; 7 nucleotides line up with TRBD1. The length of the CDR3 is 13 residues. Per the germline V gene, CDR1 is SGHNT and CDR2 is YYREEE (reference sequence). V shed 2 bases, J shed 2 bases, and the junction held 1 base outside the gene matches.

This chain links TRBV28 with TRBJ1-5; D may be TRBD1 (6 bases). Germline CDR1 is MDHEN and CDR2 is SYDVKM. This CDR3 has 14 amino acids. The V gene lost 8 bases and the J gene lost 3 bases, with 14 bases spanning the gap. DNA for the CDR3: TGTGCCAGCCCCTCGGGGGCGATCAATCAGCCCCAGCATTTT. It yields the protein CASPSGAINQPQHF.

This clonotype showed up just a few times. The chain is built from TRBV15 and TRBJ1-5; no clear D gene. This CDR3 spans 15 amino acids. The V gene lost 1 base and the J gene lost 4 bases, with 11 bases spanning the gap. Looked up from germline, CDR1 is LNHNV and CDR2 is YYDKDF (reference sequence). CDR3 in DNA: TGTGCCACCAGCAGAGCCCCGGGAGGAAATCAGCCCCAGCATTTT. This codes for CATSRAPGGNQPQHF.

The CDR3 bases are TGTGCCAGCTCACCGGGCTTTCTCTACGAGCAGTACTTC. Its translation is CASSPGFLYEQYF. The rearrangement links TRBV18 to TRBJ2-7; D is undetermined. V lost 3 bases to trimming and J lost 3 bases, with 9 bases between them. The CDR3 extends over 13 amino acids. Germline V lookup: CDR1 KGHSH, CDR2 LQKENI.

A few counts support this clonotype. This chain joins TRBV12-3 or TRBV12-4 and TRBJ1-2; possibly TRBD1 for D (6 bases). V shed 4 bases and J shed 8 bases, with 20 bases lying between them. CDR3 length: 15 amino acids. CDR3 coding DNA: TGTGCCAGCAGTTCTGGGACAAACCTGATGAAGGGCTACACCTTC. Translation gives CASSSGTNLMKGYTF.

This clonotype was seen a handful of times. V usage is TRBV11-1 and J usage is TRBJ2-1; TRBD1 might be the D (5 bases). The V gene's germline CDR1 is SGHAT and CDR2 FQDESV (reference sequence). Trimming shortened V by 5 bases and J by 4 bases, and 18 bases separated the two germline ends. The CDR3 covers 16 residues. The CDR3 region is CASSPTGARWYNEQFF. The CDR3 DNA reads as TGTGCCAGCAGCCCAACAGGTGCCCGATGGTACAATGAGCAGTTCTTC. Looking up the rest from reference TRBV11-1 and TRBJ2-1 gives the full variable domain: EAEVAQSPRYKITEKSQAVAFWCDPISGHATLYWYRQILGQGPELLVQFQDESVVDDSQLPKDRFSAERLKGVDSTLKIQPAELGDSAMYLCASSPTGARWYNEQFFGPGTRLTVL.

The CDR3 spells CAWSVHRVGQPQHF. CDR3 sequence (DNA): TGTGCCTGGAGTGTACACAGGGTAGGTCAGCCCCAGCATTTT. The genes are TRBV30 and TRBJ1-5; a possible D gene is TRBD1 (6 bases). This CDR3 is built from 14 residues. Per the germline V gene, CDR1 is GTSNPN and CDR2 is SVGIG (reference sequence). Trimming pared 0 bases from V and 6 bases from J, leaving 12 bases between.

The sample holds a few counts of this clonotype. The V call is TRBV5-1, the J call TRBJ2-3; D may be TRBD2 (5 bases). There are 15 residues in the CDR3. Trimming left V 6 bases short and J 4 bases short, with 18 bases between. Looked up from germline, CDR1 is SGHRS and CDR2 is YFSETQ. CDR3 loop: CASTPRPSSPDTQYF. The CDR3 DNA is TGCGCCAGCACCCCCCGTCCTAGCAGCCCAGATACGCAGTATTTT.

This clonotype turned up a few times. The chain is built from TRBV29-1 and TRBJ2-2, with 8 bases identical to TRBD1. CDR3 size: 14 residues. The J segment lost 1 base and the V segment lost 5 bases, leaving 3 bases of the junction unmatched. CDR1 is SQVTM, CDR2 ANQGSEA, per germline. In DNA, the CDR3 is TGCAGCGTTACCGGGACAGGGAACACCGGGGAGCTGTTTTTT. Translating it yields CSVTGTGNTGELFF.

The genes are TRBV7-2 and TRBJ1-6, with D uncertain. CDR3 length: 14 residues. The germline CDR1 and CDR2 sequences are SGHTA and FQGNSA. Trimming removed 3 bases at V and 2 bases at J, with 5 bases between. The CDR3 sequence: CASSLGTYNSPLHF. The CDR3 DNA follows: TGTGCCAGCAGCTTGGGGACCTATAATTCACCCCTCCACTTT.

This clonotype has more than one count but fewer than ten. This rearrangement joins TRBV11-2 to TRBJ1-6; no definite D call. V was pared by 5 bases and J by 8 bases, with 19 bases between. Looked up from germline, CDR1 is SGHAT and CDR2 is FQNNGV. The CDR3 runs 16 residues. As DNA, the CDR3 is TGTGCCAGCAGCCCCAAGGTTTGGGCTGAGGATTCACCCCTCCACTTT. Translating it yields CASSPKVWAEDSPLHF.

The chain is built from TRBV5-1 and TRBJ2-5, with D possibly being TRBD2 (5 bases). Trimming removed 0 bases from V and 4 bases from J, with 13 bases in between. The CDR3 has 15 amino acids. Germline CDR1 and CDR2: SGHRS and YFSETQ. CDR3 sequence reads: CASSLDEGWIETQYF. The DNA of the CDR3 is TGCGCCAGCAGCTTGGATGAGGGTTGGATAGAGACCCAGTACTTC.

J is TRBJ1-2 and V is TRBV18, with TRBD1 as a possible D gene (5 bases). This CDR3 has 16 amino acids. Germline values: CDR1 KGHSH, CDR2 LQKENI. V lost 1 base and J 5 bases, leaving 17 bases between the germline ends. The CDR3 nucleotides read TGTGCCAGCTCACCACGGGACTCCCGGTCGAAGTATGGCTACACCTTC. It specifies CASSPRDSRSKYGYTF.